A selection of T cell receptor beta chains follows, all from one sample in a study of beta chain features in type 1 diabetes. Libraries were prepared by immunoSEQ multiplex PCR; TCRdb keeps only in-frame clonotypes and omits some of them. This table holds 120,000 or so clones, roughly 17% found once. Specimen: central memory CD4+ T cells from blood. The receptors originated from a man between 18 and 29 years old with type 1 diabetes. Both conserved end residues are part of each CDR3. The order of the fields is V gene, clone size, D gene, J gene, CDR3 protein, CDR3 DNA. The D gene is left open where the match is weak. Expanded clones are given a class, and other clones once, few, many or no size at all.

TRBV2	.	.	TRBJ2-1	CASSSDTSYNEQFF	TGTGCCAGCAGTTCGGATACCTCCTACAATGAGCAGTTCTTC
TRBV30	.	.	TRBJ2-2	CAWSGTGELFF	TGTGCCTGGAGTGGAACAGGGGAGCTGTTTTTT
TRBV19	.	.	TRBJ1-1	CASRDRPENTEAFF	TGTGCCAGTAGAGATCGGCCTGAGAACACTGAAGCTTTCTTT
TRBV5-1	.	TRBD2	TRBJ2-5	CASSAGTSGSPAQETQYF	TGCGCCAGCAGCGCCGGGACTAGCGGGAGTCCAGCGCAAGAGACCCAGTACTTC
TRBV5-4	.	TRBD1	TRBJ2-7	CASSFRDRANYEQYF	TGTGCCAGCAGCTTTCGAGACAGGGCAAACTACGAGCAGTACTTC
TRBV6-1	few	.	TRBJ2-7	CASSLGGFDYEQYF	TGTGCCAGCAGCCTAGGAGGATTTGACTACGAGCAGTACTTC
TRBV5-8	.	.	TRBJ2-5	CASSFQGGETQYF	TGTGCCAGCAGCTTCCAAGGGGGAGAGACCCAGTACTTC
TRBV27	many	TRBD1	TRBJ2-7	CASRDRGEAMYF	TGTGCCAGCAGGGACAGGGGCGAAGCCATGTACTTC
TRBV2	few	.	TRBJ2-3	CASSADSRTDTQYF	TGTGCCAGCAGCGCGGACTCCCGCACAGATACGCAGTATTTT
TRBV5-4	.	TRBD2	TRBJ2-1	CASSLAGLYYNEQFF	TGTGCCAGCAGCTTAGCGGGGCTATACTACAATGAGCAGTTCTTC
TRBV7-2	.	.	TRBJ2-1	CASSFFAEQFF	TGTGCCAGCAGCTTTTTTGCTGAGCAGTTCTTC
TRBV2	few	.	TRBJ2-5	CASSGELQETQYF	TGTGCCAGCAGTGGAGAACTCCAAGAGACCCAGTACTTC
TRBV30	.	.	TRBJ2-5	CAWSGGPQETQYF	TGTGCCTGGAGTGGGGGACCCCAAGAGACCCAGTACTTC
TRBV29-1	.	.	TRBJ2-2	CSVGAGVAPGELFF	TGCAGCGTTGGGGCAGGGGTAGCGCCCGGGGAGCTGTTTTTT
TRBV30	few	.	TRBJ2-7	CAWSVGSYEQYF	TGTGCCTGGAGCGTGGGCAGCTACGAGCAGTACTTC
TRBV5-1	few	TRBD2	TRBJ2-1	CASSSGLAESSYNEQFF	TGCGCCAGCAGCTCTGGACTAGCTGAAAGCTCCTACAATGAGCAGTTCTTC
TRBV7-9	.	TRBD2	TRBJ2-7	CASSSILAGDYEQYF	TGTGCCAGCAGCTCGATACTAGCGGGGGACTACGAGCAGTACTTC
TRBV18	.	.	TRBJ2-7	CASSPVRSAEQYF	TGTGCCAGCTCACCTGTAAGATCAGCCGAGCAGTACTTC
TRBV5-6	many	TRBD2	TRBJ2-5	CASSLMTSGGQTQYF	TGTGCCAGCAGCTTGATGACTAGCGGGGGCCAGACCCAGTACTTC
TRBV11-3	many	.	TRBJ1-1	CASSSPHLPEAFF	TGTGCCAGCAGCTCCCCCCACCTGCCTGAAGCTTTCTTT
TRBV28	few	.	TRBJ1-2	CASSPPPRGDGYTF	TGTGCCAGCAGTCCCCCACCCCGGGGAGATGGCTACACCTTC
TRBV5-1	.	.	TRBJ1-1	CAGLWGPNTEAFF	TGCGCCGGGTTGTGGGGCCCAAACACTGAAGCTTTCTTT
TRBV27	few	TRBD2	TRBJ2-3	CASSTSGRGSTDTQYF	TGTGCCAGCAGTACGAGCGGGAGGGGTAGCACAGATACGCAGTATTTT
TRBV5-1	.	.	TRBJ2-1	CASSLFLTGDNEQFF	TGCGCCAGCAGCTTATTTCTAACCGGGGACAATGAGCAGTTCTTC
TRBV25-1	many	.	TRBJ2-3	CASSVGTDTQYF	TGTGCCAGCAGTGTGGGCACAGATACGCAGTATTTT
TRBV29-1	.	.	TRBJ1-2	CSVGWSARPYGYTF	TGCAGCGTTGGGTGGTCCGCCAGGCCCTATGGCTACACCTTC
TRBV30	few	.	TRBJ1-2	CAWSVMVGGYTF	TGTGCCTGGAGTGTAATGGTCGGCGGCTACACCTTC
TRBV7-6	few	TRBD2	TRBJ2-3	CASSRPSGGTDTQYF	TGTGCCAGCAGCCGTCCGAGCGGGGGCACAGATACGCAGTATTTT
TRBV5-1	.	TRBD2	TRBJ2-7	CASSLTSGGSEQYF	TGCGCCAGCAGCTTGACTAGCGGGGGAAGTGAGCAGTACTTC
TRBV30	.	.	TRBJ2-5	CAWKVLAETQYF	TGTGCCTGGAAGGTTCTAGCAGAGACCCAGTACTTC
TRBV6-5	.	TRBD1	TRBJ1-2	CASSERQGLDGYTF	TGTGCCAGCAGTGAAAGACAGGGCCTTGATGGCTACACCTTC
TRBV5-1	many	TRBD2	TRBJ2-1	CASSFLTSGISDEQFF	TGCGCCAGCAGCTTCTTAACTAGCGGGATCTCGGATGAGCAGTTCTTC
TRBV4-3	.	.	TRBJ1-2	CASSQAVAALYGYTF	TGCGCCAGCAGCCAAGCCGTGGCGGCCCTCTATGGCTACACCTTC
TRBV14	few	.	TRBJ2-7	CASSRADYYEQYF	TGTGCCAGCAGCCGGGCCGATTACTACGAGCAGTACTTC
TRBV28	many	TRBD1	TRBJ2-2	CATTLTSGTAKTGELFF	TGTGCCACCACCCTCACCTCCGGGACAGCAAAAACCGGGGAGCTGTTTTTT
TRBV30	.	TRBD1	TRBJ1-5	CAWEGQGELSNQPQHF	TGTGCCTGGGAGGGACAGGGCGAATTGAGCAATCAGCCCCAGCATTTT
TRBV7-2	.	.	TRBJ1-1	CASSLVGGMNTEAFF	TGTGCCAGCAGCTTAGTAGGGGGGATGAACACTGAAGCTTTCTTT
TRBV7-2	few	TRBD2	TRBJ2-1	CASSSGTSGHNEQFF	TGTGCCAGCAGCTCCGGGACTAGCGGCCACAATGAGCAGTTCTTC
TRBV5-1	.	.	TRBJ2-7	CASSPTRWGLDEQYF	TGCGCCAGCAGCCCCACCAGGTGGGGGTTGGACGAGCAGTACTTC
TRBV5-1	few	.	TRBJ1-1	CASSLVSGNTEAFF	TGCGCCAGCAGCTTGGTATCGGGGAACACTGAAGCTTTCTTT